Below, 24 T cell receptor beta chains from the same sample are listed, as sequenced in a study of blood T cell repertoires in COVID-19. The repertoire was sequenced with immunoSEQ multiplex PCR; TCRdb's copy has only in-frame clones and lacks some. The sample holds about 240,000 clones, approximately 85% seen once. Sequenced sample: peripheral blood. The receptors were sampled from a woman of 80 years or more with COVID-19, enrolled during active disease.

V gene TRBV7-6 combines with J gene TRBJ2-7; 11 bases fit TRBD2. V was clipped by 3 bases and J by 6 bases; unmatched bases: 10. CDR3 length: 16 residues. Germline V gives CDR1 SGHVS, CDR2 FNYEAQ. The CDR3 region is CASSLKTSGTVGEQYF. The CDR3, as DNA: TGTGCCAGCAGCTTGAAGACTAGCGGGACTGTAGGCGAGCAGTACTTC.

This clone was observed at least ten times. The J gene is TRBJ1-2, the V gene TRBV10-3, with TRBD1 as a possible D gene (5 bases). Trimming cost V 2 bases and J 8 bases, with 18 bases left between them. This CDR3 is 15 amino acids long. In germline, CDR1 is ENHRY, CDR2 SYGVKD. The CDR3 DNA reads TGTGCCATCAGTGAGAGAACAACGGGGGTTCGGGGCTACACCTTC. Its protein product is CAISERTTGVRGYTF.

The chain has TRBV11-2 and TRBJ2-6; a possible D gene is TRBD1 (6 bases). There are 19 residues in the CDR3. In germline, CDR1 is SGHAT, CDR2 FQNNGV. V lost 6 bases, J lost 4 bases, and 25 bases lay in between. DNA of the CDR3: TGTGCCAGCAGATCTATCCGGGACACAGGGACGGAAGGGGCCAACGTCCTGACTTTC. Encoded protein: CASRSIRDTGTEGANVLTF.

The chain employs TRBV6-6 and TRBJ1-5, with a tentative D call TRBD1 (6 bases). CDR1 and CDR2 from the germline V gene are MNHNY and SVGAGI (reference sequence). Between the trimmed V and J ends, which lost 6 bases and 2 bases, there was a span of 14 bases. The CDR3 extends over 15 amino acids. This CDR3 reads CASSPTGTGNQPQHF. In nucleotides, the CDR3 is TGTGCCAGCAGCCCGACAGGTACAGGCAATCAGCCCCAGCATTTT.

The V gene is TRBV11-2, the J gene TRBJ2-5, with 9 bases identical to TRBD1. J was trimmed by 5 bases and V by 5 bases; bases with no gene match: 9. The CDR3 length is 15 residues. In germline, CDR1 is SGHAT, CDR2 FQNNGV. This chain's CDR3 is CASSPQQGARETQYF. The CDR3 region has the DNA TGTGCCAGCAGCCCCCAACAGGGGGCCAGGGAGACCCAGTACTTC.

The chain carries TRBV6-5 and TRBJ1-2, with a tentative D call TRBD1 (5 bases). Germline lookup yields CDR1 MNHEY and CDR2 SVGAGI. V was clipped by 5 bases and J by 2 bases, with 15 bases between them. This CDR3 comprises 15 residues. For the CDR3, the DNA is TGTGCCAGCAGTCCCAGGGCCCGTTCAAACTATGGCTACACCTTC. Translating gives CASSPRARSNYGYTF.

The chain uses TRBV3-1 (or the pseudogene TRBV3-2) and TRBJ2-2, with D perhaps matching TRBD2 (5 bases). The germline CDR1 and CDR2 sequences are LGHDT and YNNKEL (reference sequence). The CDR3 is 16 residues long. V was shortened by 4 bases and J by 6 bases, with 18 bases between the two germline ends. The CDR3 region has the DNA TGTGCCAGCAGCCGTTATGAAGCGGTTAAGGCCGGGGAGCTGTTTTTT. This codes for CASSRYEAVKAGELFF.

This clone was seen a single time. V gene TRBV11-3 combines with J gene TRBJ2-1; TRBD2 matches 11 bases. Germline V gene data show CDR1 as SGHNT and CDR2 as YENEEA. Trimming removed 0 bases from V and 5 bases from J; junction bases left unmatched: 0. CDR3 length equals 15 residues. The CDR3 DNA reads TGTGCCAGCAGCTTAGAGACTAGCGGGAACAATGAGCAGTTCTTC. Its translation is CASSLETSGNNEQFF.

This chain links TRBV5-1 with TRBJ2-1; 11 nucleotides agree with TRBD1. CDR1 and CDR2 from the germline V gene are SGHRS and YFSETQ. The CDR3 has 15 residues. V lost 2 bases to trimming and J lost 8 bases; unmatched junction nucleotides: 6. CDR3 DNA sequence: TGCGCCAGCAGCTTTTTTCGGGGACAGGGGGATGAGCAGTTCTTC. Protein sequence: CASSFFRGQGDEQFF.

The gene calls are TRBV7-9 and TRBJ1-2; 7 positions agree with TRBD1. The V gene's germline CDR1 is SEHNR and CDR2 FQNEAQ (reference sequence). The V segment lost 0 bases and the J segment 4 bases; nucleotides outside the gene matches: 5. This CDR3 is built from 15 residues. The CDR3 is CASSLATGDVYGYTF. DNA of the CDR3: TGTGCCAGCAGCTTAGCTACAGGGGATGTCTATGGCTACACCTTC.

The V call is TRBV7-6, the J call TRBJ1-4, with 7 bases identical to TRBD1. The V gene end was trimmed by 2 bases and the J gene end by 5 bases; junction bases not matched to a gene: 2. This CDR3 has 14 amino acids. From germline, CDR1 is SGHVS and CDR2 FNYEAQ. The CDR3 bases are TGTGCCAGCAGCTTATACAGGGGAAATGAAAAACTGTTTTTT. Its translation: CASSLYRGNEKLFF. The full variable domain, rest sourced from reference TRBV7-6 and TRBJ1-4, is GAGVSQSPRYKVTKRGQDVALRCDPISGHVSLYWYRQALGQGPEFLTYFNYEAQQDKSGLPNDRFSAERPEGSISTLTIQRTEQRDSAMYRCASSLYRGNEKLFFGSGTQLSVL.

This clone came up once. J is TRBJ1-3 and V is TRBV20-1, with a weak D call TRBD1 (6 bases). The CDR3 sequence is 14 residues long. Trimming cost V 3 bases and J 3 bases, with 12 bases left between them. Germline values: CDR1 DFQATT, CDR2 SNEGSKA (reference sequence). The CDR3 sequence is CSASGGLGGNTIYF. The CDR3 DNA sequence: TGCAGTGCTAGTGGGGGGCTGGGTGGAAACACCATATATTTT.

This clone appeared a single time. This chain joins TRBV6-5 and TRBJ1-2; TRBD1 matches 7 bases. The germline CDR1 and CDR2 sequences are MNHEY and SVGAGI. V trimming: 2 bases; J trimming: 4 bases; junction bases outside the gene matches: 4. The CDR3 runs 14 residues. CDR3 nucleotide sequence: TGTGCCAGCAGTTACCAGGGGGTCAGCTATGGCTACACCTTC. This sequence encodes CASSYQGVSYGYTF.

The chain recombines TRBV6-5 with TRBJ2-3; possible D gene TRBD1, 6 bases. The V end was cut by 6 bases, the J end by 4 bases, with 17 bases between. The CDR3 has 15 residues. Germline CDR1 MNHEY, CDR2 SVGAGI. As DNA, the CDR3 is TGTGCCAGCAGCCCACAGGGAAGAGGATCAGATACGCAGTATTTT. This encodes CASSPQGRGSDTQYF.

V and J are TRBV10-3 and TRBJ1-1; a weak D match, TRBD1 (6 bases). The CDR3 length is 14 residues. V lost 6 bases, J lost 1 base, and 12 bases lay in between. Per the germline V gene, CDR1 is ENHRY and CDR2 is SYGVKD. The CDR3 DNA follows: TGTGCCATCAGCCCATTAGGGGGGAACACTGAAGCTTTCTTT. Amino acids: CAISPLGGNTEAFF.

J is TRBJ1-4 and V is TRBV5-1; 8 bases map to TRBD1. Trimming cost V 4 bases and J 2 bases; bases outside gene matches: 10. Germline V gives CDR1 SGHRS, CDR2 YFSETQ. The CDR3 runs 17 residues. The CDR3 here is CASSLGQGGSTNEKLFF. The CDR3 bases are TGCGCCAGCAGCCTAGGACAGGGAGGATCGACTAATGAAAAACTGTTTTTT.

J is TRBJ2-7 and V is TRBV28; TRBD1 is a possible D gene (5 bases). Trimming took 2 bases from V and 2 from J, leaving 7 bases between them. Germline lookup yields CDR1 MDHEN and CDR2 SYDVKM. This CDR3 has 13 amino acids. CDR3 amino acids: CASSLLGPYEQYF. The CDR3 DNA reads as TGTGCCAGCAGTTTACTGGGGCCCTACGAGCAGTACTTC. Filled out from reference TRBV28 and TRBJ2-7, the complete variable domain reads DVKVTQSSRYLVKRTGEKVFLECVQDMDHENMFWYRQDPGLGLRLIYFSYDVKMKEKGDIPEGYSVSREKKERFSLILESASTNQTSMYLCASSLLGPYEQYFGPGTRLTVT.

This clone came up many times. The chain carries TRBV28 and TRBJ2-5, with TRBD2 as a possible D gene (5 bases). Trimming cost V 5 bases and J 9 bases, with 25 bases left between them. The germline V gene encodes CDR1 MDHEN and CDR2 SYDVKM. The CDR3 is 16 amino acids. The CDR3 spells CASSLTPGLLIGAQYF. The CDR3 DNA reads TGTGCCAGCAGTCTTACGCCTGGACTTCTCATCGGGGCCCAGTACTTC.

V gene TRBV6-1 combines with J gene TRBJ2-2; D perhaps matches TRBD1 (6 bases). The V and J ends lost 2 bases and 7 bases respectively, with 14 bases between them. This CDR3 region has 15 residues. Germline V gene data show CDR1 as MNHNS and CDR2 as SASEGT. CDR3 sequence: CASSEPSTGSGELFF. The CDR3 nucleotides read TGTGCCAGCAGTGAACCCTCTACAGGGAGCGGGGAGCTGTTTTTT.

The V and J genes are TRBV7-8 and TRBJ1-2; 7 nucleotides match TRBD1. The CDR3 length is 14 residues. Germline V gives CDR1 SGHVS, CDR2 FQNEAQ. The V and J ends lost 5 bases and 6 bases, in that order; junction bases with no gene match: 9. The CDR3 region is CASSVPGQYHGYTF. DNA for the CDR3: TGTGCCAGCAGCGTCCCGGGACAGTACCATGGCTACACCTTC. Full variable domain (remainder filled in from reference TRBV7-8 and TRBJ1-2): GAGVSQSPRYKVAKRGQDVALRCDPISGHVSLFWYQQALGQGPEFLTYFQNEAQLDKSGLPSDRFFAERPEGSVSTLKIQRTQQEDSAVYLCASSVPGQYHGYTFGSGTRLTVV.

The J gene is TRBJ2-6, the V gene TRBV11-2; D unclear. Trimming left V 4 bases short and J 12 bases short, with 10 bases between. The germline V gene has CDR1 SGHAT and CDR2 FQNNGV. The CDR3 has 12 residues. This CDR3 reads CASSSGYRVLTF. CDR3 in DNA: TGTGCCAGCAGCTCCGGGTATCGCGTCCTGACTTTC.

This chain joins TRBV28 and TRBJ1-4; TRBD1 might be the D (6 bases). Trimming stripped 5 bases from V and 3 bases from J, with 16 bases between. This CDR3 has 16 residues. Looked up from germline, CDR1 is MDHEN and CDR2 is SYDVKM. The chain's CDR3 is CASSATGTLANEKLFF. In DNA form, the CDR3 reads TGTGCCAGCAGTGCCACAGGGACCTTGGCTAATGAAAAACTGTTTTTT.

The chain couples TRBV30 to TRBJ2-5; 7 bases line up with TRBD2. The CDR3 has 14 residues. V trimming: 3 bases; J trimming: 5 bases; junction bases outside the gene matches: 9. The germline V gene encodes CDR1 GTSNPN and CDR2 SVGIG (reference sequence). CDR3 in amino acids: CAWRGTNRVETQYF. The DNA for the CDR3 is TGTGCCTGGAGAGGGACTAACCGGGTGGAGACCCAGTACTTC.

The chain combines TRBV4-1 with TRBJ1-1, with D possibly TRBD1 on 6 matching bases. CDR3 length: 16 amino acids. The germline V gene encodes CDR1 MGHRA and CDR2 YSYEKL. V was clipped by 3 bases and J by 4 bases, with 18 bases between them. CDR3 DNA sequence: TGCGCCAGCAGCCATGCCCCCACAGGGCAGGCCACTGAAGCTTTCTTT. Residues: CASSHAPTGQATEAFF.